This T cell receptor (beta chain) was sequenced during a study of T cells in localized non-small cell lung cancer. Overall study results and limits: Clonality peaked in uninvolved adjacent lung rather than tumor. Adjacent lung had a median roughly 53 of the 100 largest tumor clones.

The data were produced by immunoSEQ multiplex PCR, yet TCRdb's version contains in-frame clones alone and is incomplete. The sample yields thousands of clones, 20% to 25% seen once. The CDR3 has 15 residues. This clone was seen only a few times. The antigen remains unidentified. The sample in question was lung tumor tissue, obtained before any cancer treatment. The V and J genes are TRBV1 and TRBJ2-1; the table's TRBD1 call for D was not verified on the DNA. TRBV1 constitutes a pseudogene. The receptor was isolated from a man between 40 and 70 years old with stage II lung adenocarcinoma. The CDR3 sequence is CASTPGAGNYNEQFF. The CDR3, as DNA: TGCGCCAGCACCCCAGGGGCAGGAAATTACAATGAGCAGTTCTTC.